The 26 T cell receptor beta chains listed next were all sequenced from one sample in a study of blood T cell repertoires in COVID-19. The table came from immunoSEQ multiplex PCR; TCRdb's copy has only in-frame clones and leaves some out. The data contain 200,000 to 300,000 clones, about nine tenths of them seen just once; the ten biggest clones take up roughly 0.79%. Sequencing used peripheral blood. These receptors all stem from a man aged 25 to 40 with COVID-19, enrolled during active disease.

The J gene is TRBJ2-7, the V gene TRBV6-1; no clear D. Trimming removed 2 bases from V and 2 bases from J, with 10 bases in between. There are 14 residues in the CDR3. Germline-derived CDR1 and CDR2 are MNHNS and SASEGT. CDR3 sequence: CASSEPGGAYEQYF. The CDR3, as DNA: TGTGCCAGCAGTGAACCTGGCGGCGCCTACGAGCAGTACTTC.

The V and J genes are TRBV18 and TRBJ1-1; 9 bases match TRBD1. This CDR3 comprises 13 residues. Germline V gives CDR1 KGHSH, CDR2 LQKENI. The V gene end was trimmed by 9 bases and the J gene end by 3 bases; junction bases not matched to a gene: 5. The CDR3 coding sequence is TGTGCCAGTGCACAGGGGGCTGACACTGAAGCTTTCTTT. Encoded protein: CASAQGADTEAFF.

The rearrangement joins TRBV12-3 or TRBV12-4 to TRBJ1-4; D gene unclear. There are 13 residues in the CDR3. Trimming removed 2 bases from V and 8 bases from J, with 9 bases in between. Here the CDR3 reads CASSLFVEEKLFF. DNA of the CDR3: TGTGCCAGCAGTTTATTCGTGGAGGAAAAACTGTTTTTT.

CDR3 amino acids: CAGQSSGANVLTF. Here the CDR3 DNA reads TGTGCCGGACAGAGCTCTGGGGCCAACGTCCTGACTTTC. The V and J genes are TRBV30 and TRBJ2-6; weak D call: TRBD1 (6 bases). Trimming stripped 8 bases from V and 0 bases from J, with 8 bases between. Germline V gene sequence: CDR1 GTSNPN, CDR2 SVGIG (reference sequence). This CDR3 region has 13 residues.

The chain employs TRBV19 and TRBJ1-1; 7 bases fit TRBD1. CDR1 and CDR2 (germline): LNHDA, SQIVND (reference sequence). V dropped 6 bases and J dropped 5; count of bases not matched to a gene: 6. CDR3 length: 13 amino acids. CDR3: CASRRGGETEAFF. DNA for the CDR3: TGTGCCAGTAGAAGAGGGGGCGAGACTGAAGCTTTCTTT.

The V gene is TRBV7-3, the J gene TRBJ2-3; possible D gene TRBD2, 5 bases. The V gene's germline CDR1 is SGHTA and CDR2 FQGTGA. Trimming shortened V by 1 base and J by 0 bases, and 11 bases separated the two germline ends. The CDR3 extends over 16 amino acids. CDR3 DNA: TGTGCCAGCAGCTTAAGGGGTGGACTGAGCACAGATACGCAGTATTTT. This sequence encodes CASSLRGGLSTDTQYF. The whole variable domain, remainder taken from reference TRBV7-3 and TRBJ2-3, is GAGVSQTPSNKVTEKGKYVELRCDPISGHTALYWYRQSLGQGPEFLIYFQGTGAADDSGLPNDRFFAVRPEGSVSTLKIQRTERGDSAVYLCASSLRGGLSTDTQYFGPGTRLTVL.

The V call is TRBV30, the J call TRBJ1-5; unclear D gene. V lost 2 bases and J 3 bases, leaving 8 bases between the germline ends. Per the germline V gene, CDR1 is GTSNPN and CDR2 is SVGIG (reference sequence). The CDR3 is 13 amino acids. In DNA form, the CDR3 reads TGTGCCTGGAGTCGGAGAAACAATCAGCCCCAGCATTTT. It specifies CAWSRRNNQPQHF.

Comments on this clone: Other DNA sequences in this specimen translate into the identical CDR3. This chain uses TRBV7-3 with TRBJ2-2; 7 bases are shared with TRBD1. The V segment lost 5 bases and the J segment 0 bases; nucleotides outside the gene matches: 3. Per the germline V gene, CDR1 is SGHTA and CDR2 is FQGTGA. The length of the CDR3 is 15 residues. The CDR3 nucleotides read TGTGCCAGCAGCCTGGGACAGCCGAACACCGGGGAGCTGTTTTTT. Its translation: CASSLGQPNTGELFF.

This clone was detected only once. V usage is TRBV5-1 and J usage is TRBJ1-2, with a weak D call TRBD1 (5 bases). Germline V lookup: CDR1 SGHRS, CDR2 YFSETQ. Trimming pared 2 bases from V and 3 bases from J, leaving 14 bases between. The CDR3 has 15 residues. Here the CDR3 reads CASSFGHQGDYGYTF. The CDR3 coding sequence is TGCGCCAGCAGCTTTGGGCATCAGGGCGACTATGGCTACACCTTC.

This chain links TRBV11-1 with TRBJ1-6, with 8 bases identical to TRBD1. CDR1 is SGHAT, CDR2 FQDESV, per germline (reference sequence). With V trimmed by 5 bases and J by 5 bases, 8 bases remained unmatched. CDR3 length: 16 residues. The CDR3 DNA reads as TGTGCCAGCAGCCATACAGGACAGGGCGATAATTCACCCCTCCACTTT. This encodes CASSHTGQGDNSPLHF.

The gene calls are TRBV19 and TRBJ2-1; 8 bases are a match to TRBD2. V was clipped by 6 bases and J by 9 bases; unmatched bases: 10. CDR1 and CDR2 (germline): LNHDA, SQIVND (reference sequence). The CDR3 has 14 amino acids. CDR3 region: CASRKGSGVTEQFF. DNA for the CDR3: TGTGCCAGTAGAAAGGGTAGCGGGGTAACTGAGCAGTTCTTC.

This chain joins TRBV11-2 and TRBJ2-2; 7 nucleotides match TRBD2. Germline CDR1 reads SGHAT; CDR2 reads FQNNGV. V gave up 1 base and J gave up 0 bases; unmatched junction bases: 11. CDR3 length equals 19 residues. Here the CDR3 DNA reads TGTGCCAGCAGCTTAGGAGGCTTTTGGGACTATTCGAACACCGGGGAGCTGTTTTTT. Its protein product is CASSLGGFWDYSNTGELFF.

This clone was seen just once. The CDR3 DNA is TGTGCCAGTACCGAGAGGGGGCGGGGGAACACTGAAGCTTTCTTT. It encodes CASTERGRGNTEAFF. The rearrangement links TRBV19 to TRBJ1-1; 7 positions match TRBD1. In germline, CDR1 is LNHDA, CDR2 SQIVND (reference sequence). V lost 7 bases, J lost 1 base, and 9 bases stayed unmatched. CDR3 length: 15 amino acids. The whole variable domain, filled in from reference TRBV19 and TRBJ1-1, reads DGGITQSPKYLFRKEGQNVTLSCEQNLNHDAMYWYRQDPGQGLRLIYYSQIVNDFQKGDIAEGYSVSREKKESFPLTVTSAQKNPTAFYLCASTERGRGNTEAFFGQGTRLTVV.

The CDR3 sequence is CATSPRGGSGYTF. For the CDR3, the DNA is TGTGCCACCAGCCCCCGTGGAGGGTCTGGCTACACCTTC. This chain connects TRBV15 to TRBJ1-2, with D unclear. Germline CDR1 is LNHNV and CDR2 is YYDKDF (reference sequence). This CDR3 is 13 amino acids long. The V end was cut by 5 bases, the J end by 7 bases, with 14 bases between.

The chain has TRBV18 and TRBJ2-5, with D maybe TRBD1 (5 bases). The CDR3 sequence is 12 residues long. Germline loops: CDR1 KGHSH, CDR2 LQKENI. V was shortened by 5 bases and J by 5 bases, with 9 bases between the two germline ends. CDR3 region: CASSRKGETQYF. Written as DNA, the CDR3 is TGTGCCAGCTCAAGAAAGGGGGAGACCCAGTACTTC.

The CDR3 loop is CAILDRVGTEAFF. The CDR3, as DNA: TGTGCCATCCTTGACAGGGTGGGGACTGAAGCTTTCTTT. The V and J genes are TRBV10-3 and TRBJ1-1; 7 bases map to TRBD1. CDR1 and CDR2 from the germline V gene are ENHRY and SYGVKD. The CDR3 sequence is 13 residues long. The J segment lost 5 bases and the V segment lost 8 bases, leaving 8 bases of the junction unmatched.

The chain is built from TRBV7-9 and TRBJ1-2; D gene unclear. Trimming cost V 5 bases and J 5 bases, with 12 bases left between them. In germline, CDR1 is SEHNR, CDR2 FQNEAQ (reference sequence). CDR3 length: 13 residues. As DNA, the CDR3 is TGTGCCAGCAGCGACGGGATTTTTTATGGCTACACCTTC. It specifies CASSDGIFYGYTF. Full variable domain (rest looked up from reference TRBV7-9 and TRBJ1-2): DTGVSQNPRHKITKRGQNVTFRCDPISEHNRLYWYRQTLGQGPEFLTYFQNEAQLEKSRLLSDRFSAERPKGSFSTLEIQRTEQGDSAMYLCASSDGIFYGYTFGSGTRLTVV.

The V and J genes are TRBV5-5 and TRBJ1-5, with D possibly TRBD1 on 5 matching bases. Germline lookup yields CDR1 SGHKS and CDR2 YYEKEE (reference sequence). This CDR3 has 18 amino acids. V lost 1 base and J lost 4, with 21 bases in between. CDR3 amino acids: CASSLYSAGPSLNQPQHF. The CDR3 DNA sequence: TGTGCCAGCAGCTTGTATTCGGCAGGGCCCTCTCTTAATCAGCCCCAGCATTTT.

The genes are TRBV6-6 and TRBJ1-1; D gene uncertain. Trimming removed 4 bases from V and 7 bases from J, with 7 bases in between. Germline V gene lookup returns CDR1 MNHNY and CDR2 SVGAGI (reference sequence). The CDR3 is made up of 11 amino acids. The CDR3 coding sequence is TGTGCCAGCAGTTCCGAGAATGAAGCTTTCTTT. Amino acids: CASSSENEAFF.

This clone has a handful of counts. The V gene is TRBV19, the J gene TRBJ1-3; D is perhaps TRBD1 (6 bases). The CDR3 is 15 residues long. Looked up from germline, CDR1 is LNHDA and CDR2 is SQIVND (reference sequence). V was pared by 4 bases and J by 4 bases, with 14 bases between. The CDR3 protein is CASSTAGAGGNTIYF. CDR3 nucleotides: TGTGCCAGTAGTACAGCAGGGGCAGGAGGAAACACCATATATTTT.

The chain uses TRBV7-9 and TRBJ2-3; possible D gene TRBD2, 6 bases. Germline CDR1 and CDR2: SEHNR and FQNEAQ (reference sequence). Trimming took off 2 bases at V and 3 bases at J, with 15 bases between the two ends. CDR3 length equals 16 residues. As DNA, the CDR3 is TGTGCCAGCAGCTTAAGGTCCGGGGGAATTACAGATACGCAGTATTTT. Its protein is CASSLRSGGITDTQYF. The full variable domain, with the rest looked up from reference TRBV7-9 and TRBJ2-3, is DTGVSQNPRHKITKRGQNVTFRCDPISEHNRLYWYRQTLGQGPEFLTYFQNEAQLEKSRLLSDRFSAERPKGSFSTLEIQRTEQGDSAMYLCASSLRSGGITDTQYFGPGTRLTVL.

This clone was recorded once. The chain uses TRBV7-6 and TRBJ1-1, with D maybe TRBD1 (6 bases). From germline, CDR1 is SGHVS and CDR2 FNYEAQ. The CDR3 loop spans 15 amino acids. Trimming shortened V by 2 bases and J by 1 base, and 11 bases separated the two germline ends. Here the CDR3 DNA reads TGTGCCAGCAGCTTACGAGGGACACCGAACACTGAAGCTTTCTTT. This codes for CASSLRGTPNTEAFF.

The gene calls are TRBV7-2 and TRBJ1-2, with 7 bases matching TRBD1. CDR3 length: 17 residues. Unmatched junction bases numbered 10, after V lost 3 bases and J lost 0 bases. Germline values: CDR1 SGHTA, CDR2 FQGNSA. The CDR3 spells CASSFIPRTGANYGYTF. The CDR3 DNA reads TGTGCCAGCAGCTTTATCCCCCGGACAGGAGCTAACTATGGCTACACCTTC.

The gene calls are TRBV29-1 and TRBJ1-4; D perhaps matches TRBD1 (5 bases). CDR3 size: 12 residues. Trimming removed 7 bases from V and 5 bases from J, with 11 bases in between. The V gene's germline CDR1 is SQVTM and CDR2 ANQGSEA. CDR3 amino acids: CSALKGNEKLFF. In DNA, the CDR3 is TGCAGCGCGCTCAAGGGGAATGAAAAACTGTTTTTT.

This clone has more than one count but fewer than ten. The chain couples TRBV3-1 (or the pseudogene TRBV3-2) to TRBJ1-6; 8 bases map to TRBD1. This CDR3 contains 17 residues. The germline V gene encodes CDR1 LGHDT and CDR2 YNNKEL (reference sequence). J was trimmed by 9 bases and V by 1 base; bases with no gene match: 11. DNA of the CDR3: TGTGCCAGCAGCCAAGGCCTTGGACAGGGCCGGGCTTCACCCCTCCACTTT. It yields the protein CASSQGLGQGRASPLHF.

V gene TRBV18 combines with J gene TRBJ1-1; a weak D match, TRBD1 (6 bases). The CDR3 runs 14 residues. The V end lost 6 bases, the J end lost 2 bases, and 13 bases lay between the germline ends. From germline, CDR1 is KGHSH and CDR2 LQKENI. DNA for the CDR3: TGTGCCAGCTCCCAAACAGGGTCTAACACTGAAGCTTTCTTT. This sequence encodes CASSQTGSNTEAFF.